This paragraph reports one T cell receptor (beta chain). Its antigen is as yet unknown. The entry originates in a study of CXCR3-negative and CXCR3-positive naive CD8 T cells. The study's findings and limits: Because surface CD5 did not distinguish the naive subsets, TCR strength was inferred from TRB CDR3 properties. The study found that naive CXCR3-negative and CXCR3-positive cells shared TRBV-TRBJ usage, while memory cells differed.

CDR3 length: 14 amino acids. Germline V CDR1 and CDR2: SGHVS, FQNEAQ. Carrying UMI labels, the TRB cDNA libraries were prepared through 5' RACE. TCRdb re-analyzed the 5' RACE reads; it lists each CDR3 protein once, without DNA. The clone table shows under 30,000 distinct CDR3 sequences, with the ten largest holding about a tenth. All CD8+ T cell subsets were sorted in triplicate at 300,000 cells each. This receptor was taken from a human donor in good health. Some clones in this sample may be carry-over from other donors' samples. Sequenced input: memory CD8+ T cells from blood. This sequence joins TRBV7-8 and TRBJ2-2; TCRdb proposes TRBD1, but this gene call is untestable without DNA. This CDR3 reads CASRNGTGDGELFF.